This note documents a single T cell receptor beta chain sequence. The table came from immunoSEQ multiplex PCR; TCRdb's copy has only in-frame clones and leaves some out. The profile shows roughly 150,000 clones, roughly 80% of them singletons. This specimen comes from a study of blood T cell repertoires in COVID-19. Study-wide context: Spain, Italy and the United States supplied samples that represented acute and convalescent COVID-19. The cDNA or gDNA used as material had been derived from T cells, B-cell-depleted T cells, or PBMCs.

Trimming took 6 bases from V and 2 from J, leaving 12 bases between them. In germline, CDR1 is KGHDR, CDR2 SFDVKD. This CDR3 contains 14 residues. The clonotype comes from a man in his 60s with acute or convalescent COVID-19. The V call is TRBV24-1, the J call TRBJ1-2; D perhaps matches TRBD1 (5 bases). The sample consisted of peripheral blood. CDR3 sequence reads: CATSPGGPNYGYTF. The CDR3 DNA reads TGTGCCACCAGTCCCGGGGGTCCAAACTATGGCTACACCTTC.